The text below deals with one T cell receptor beta chain. What it binds is not known. Included in the TCR beta cDNA libraries were unique molecular identifiers. Via MiXCR, TCRdb re-called the PCR reads, giving one row per CDR3 protein. The data contain a few hundred thousand distinct CDR3 sequences, under 40% of them seen just once; the ten biggest clones take up 6%. Germline V CDR1 and CDR2: SEHNR, FQNEAQ (reference sequence). Trimming took off 0 bases at V and 5 bases at J, with 16 bases between the two ends. The CDR3 is 16 residues long. This entry comes from a study of post-analysis software for immune sequencing data. Study-level results: About 5 TRBV segments (TRBV5-6, TRBV5-1 and TRBV20-1 among them) occurred more frequently in patients than in controls. The study found significantly lower normalized Chao1 diversity in multiple sclerosis patients than in controls. By F measure, strong co-clustering occurred among samples prepared in the same batch.

The specimen was blood. This receptor was identified in a girl aged 2-17 years with multiple sclerosis. The chain joins TRBV7-9 to TRBJ2-5, with a possible D match to TRBD2 (5 bases). CDR3: CASSLALQRAMETQYF. CDR3 nucleotides: TGTGCCAGCAGCTTAGCGCTACAGAGGGCGATGGAGACCCAGTACTTC.